The next 10 T cell receptor beta chains were all read from a single sample in a study of blood T cell repertoires in COVID-19. Repertoires were generated with immunoSEQ multiplex PCR, while TCRdb's copy carries only in-frame clones and drops some. The profile covers about 250,000 clones, with around four fifths appearing a single time and 8.5% to 10% taken by the ten largest. Source material: peripheral blood. The receptors here all came from a man aged 35-49 years with active or convalescent COVID-19.

This clone was detected only once. The chain employs TRBV12-3 or TRBV12-4 and TRBJ1-1, with D tentatively TRBD1 (6 bases). The CDR3 runs to 13 residues. Trimming stripped 5 bases from V and 1 base from J, with 8 bases between. The CDR3 spells CASSRTANTEAFF. CDR3 DNA: TGTGCCAGCAGTCGGACAGCGAACACTGAAGCTTTCTTT.

About this clone: Other DNA sequences in the same sample also yield this CDR3. The chain employs TRBV3-1 (or the pseudogene TRBV3-2) and TRBJ1-1; no clear D gene. The germline V gene encodes CDR1 LGHDT and CDR2 YNNKEL (reference sequence). The CDR3 length is 14 residues. Between the trimmed V and J ends, which lost 1 base and 0 bases, there was a span of 6 bases. The CDR3 region has the DNA TGTGCCAGCAGCCAAGTTTCGGTGAACACTGAAGCTTTCTTT. Protein product: CASSQVSVNTEAFF.

V gene TRBV15 combines with J gene TRBJ1-2, with TRBD1 as a possible D gene (5 bases). The CDR3 sequence is 14 residues long. Trimming cost V 3 bases and J 5 bases, with 13 bases left between them. The germline gives CDR1 LNHNV, CDR2 YYDKDF (reference sequence). CDR3 in amino acids: CATSSRRVGYGYTF. The CDR3 DNA reads as TGTGCCACCAGCAGCCGCAGGGTGGGATATGGCTACACCTTC. Supplemented by reference TRBV15 and TRBJ1-2, the full variable domain reads DAMVIQNPRYQVTQFGKPVTLSCSQTLNHNVMYWYQQKSSQAPKLLFHYYDKDFNNEADTPDNFQSRRPNTSFCFLDIRSPGLGDTAMYLCATSSRRVGYGYTFGSGTRLTVV.

Points on this clone: Other DNA sequences from this sample encode an identical CDR3 as well. This chain joins TRBV9 and TRBJ2-1; 11 bases align to TRBD2. J gave up 4 bases and V 2 bases, and 2 bases lay outside the gene matches. The CDR3 contains 15 residues. The germline CDR1 and CDR2 sequences are SGDLS and YYNGEE. The CDR3 region has the DNA TGTGCCAGCAGCGTTAGGACTAGCGGGTACAATGAGCAGTTCTTC. This encodes CASSVRTSGYNEQFF.

This clone was seen a handful of times. The CDR3 DNA reads as TGTGCCAGCTCTCCCTCTAGAGCGACCAGCTCCTACGAGCAGTACTTC. Amino acid sequence: CASSPSRATSSYEQYF. The rearrangement links TRBV18 to TRBJ2-7, with no clear D. This CDR3 is built from 16 residues. V lost 6 bases to trimming and J lost 0 bases, with 18 bases between them. Germline V gene lookup returns CDR1 KGHSH and CDR2 LQKENI.

This rearrangement joins TRBV27 to TRBJ1-1; D is unresolved. The CDR3 covers 15 residues. Germline-derived CDR1 and CDR2 are MNHEY and SMNVEV (reference sequence). V lost 5 bases and J 5 bases, leaving 18 bases between the germline ends. The CDR3 spells CASSRLSTGETEAFF. The DNA of the CDR3 is TGTGCCAGCAGTCGCTTATCTACCGGGGAAACTGAAGCTTTCTTT.

This clone was seen only a few times. This chain uses TRBV7-9 with TRBJ2-7; maybe TRBD1 (6 bases). The CDR3 length is 14 residues. The ends were cut back, 2 bases at V and 0 bases at J, with 8 bases in the middle. CDR1 is SEHNR, CDR2 FQNEAQ, per germline (reference sequence). CDR3 amino acids: CASSLRDISYEQYF. For the CDR3, the DNA is TGTGCCAGCAGCTTACGGGACATCTCCTACGAGCAGTACTTC.

The rearrangement uses TRBV5-1 and TRBJ2-2, with D possibly matching TRBD1 (6 bases). Germline V gene sequence: CDR1 SGHRS, CDR2 YFSETQ. The CDR3 loop spans 13 amino acids. Trimming took off 5 bases at V and 7 bases at J, with 12 bases between the two ends. CDR3 coding DNA: TGCGCCAGCAGAACGGACAGATTCGGGGAGCTGTTTTTT. This encodes CASRTDRFGELFF.

The CDR3 spells CASSLRGLNTEAFF. In DNA form, the CDR3 reads TGTGCCAGCAGCCTCAGGGGGCTGAACACTGAAGCTTTCTTT. The chain has TRBV6-6 and TRBJ1-1; TRBD1 agrees at 8 bases. V shed 6 bases and J 0 bases; nucleotides not matched to a gene: 3. CDR3 length equals 14 residues. From germline, CDR1 is MNHNY and CDR2 SVGAGI (reference sequence).

About this clone itself: The junction does not match germline at one end; this may be a read error. V usage is TRBV14 and J usage is TRBJ2-1; D is perhaps TRBD2 (7 bases). The CDR3 length is 17 residues. Germline CDR1 is SGHDN and CDR2 is FVKESK. CDR3 sequence: CARSQVGGRGLSDEQFF. The CDR3 DNA reads TGTGCCCGCAGCCAAGTTGGGGGGCGGGGGCTCTCGGATGAGCAGTTCTTC. The variable domain in full, completed from reference TRBV14 and TRBJ2-1, reads EAGVTQFPSHSVIEKGQTVTLRCDPISGHDNLYWYRRVMGKEIKFLLHFVKESKQDESGMPNNRFLAERTGGTYSTLKVQPAELEDSGVYFCARSQVGGRGLSDEQFFGPGTRLTVL.